The 13 T cell receptor beta chains in this list originate from one sample, sequenced in a study of technical replicates of blood from several donors. Clones were sequenced by immunoSEQ multiplex PCR, and TCRdb holds only the in-frame ones, with some missing. The sample records 78,000 or so clones, roughly nine tenths being singletons. Sequencing was done on a sample of T cells isolated from PBMCs. The receptors shown here come from a human donor in good health. Some clones in this sample may be carry-over from other donors' samples.

The chain recombines TRBV5-6 with TRBJ2-7; TRBD2 matches 7 bases. V shed 0 bases and J 1 base; nucleotides not matched to a gene: 13. The CDR3 has 18 residues. The germline V gene encodes CDR1 SGHDT and CDR2 YYEEEE. DNA for the CDR3: TGTGCCAGCAGCTTGGTTGCGGGGGATGGGAGGGAATCCTACGAGCAGTACTTC. Translating it yields CASSLVAGDGRESYEQYF. Complete variable domain (other parts from reference TRBV5-6 and TRBJ2-7): DAGVTQSPTHLIKTRGQQVTLRCSPKSGHDTVSWYQQALGQGPQFIFQYYEEEERQRGNFPDRFSGHQFPNYSSELNVNALLLGDSALYLCASSLVAGDGRESYEQYFGPGTRLTVT.

The J gene is TRBJ2-5, the V gene TRBV9, with D maybe TRBD1 (6 bases). The germline V and J ends were trimmed by 0 bases and 4 bases, with 19 bases remaining between them. CDR1 SGDLS and CDR2 YYNGEE come from the germline V gene. The CDR3 runs 17 residues. The CDR3 DNA follows: TGTGCCAGCAGCGTAGGGGGTTTGGGGGCCTTAGGAGAGACCCAGTACTTC. This translates into CASSVGGLGALGETQYF.

The V call is TRBV7-3, the J call TRBJ2-3; 7 positions match TRBD2. The length of the CDR3 is 13 residues. CDR1 and CDR2 (germline): SGHTA, FQGTGA. V lost 5 bases, J lost 9 bases, and 8 bases stayed unmatched. The CDR3 is CASSPGTTATQYF. The CDR3 DNA follows: TGTGCCAGCAGCCCCGGGACTACCGCAACGCAGTATTTT.

This clone showed up just once. The chain recombines TRBV7-9 with TRBJ2-3, with D unclear. Trimming took 2 bases from V and 1 from J, leaving 10 bases between them. The CDR3 has 15 amino acids. The germline V gene encodes CDR1 SEHNR and CDR2 FQNEAQ (reference sequence). The DNA for the CDR3 is TGTGCCAGCAGCTTATATCCTCAGGGCACAGATACGCAGTATTTT. Amino acids: CASSLYPQGTDTQYF.

This clone has just one count. The V and J genes are TRBV6-5 and TRBJ2-1; D is ambiguous. The ends were cut back, 6 bases at V and 5 bases at J, with 17 bases in the middle. The CDR3 is made up of 15 amino acids. The germline V gene encodes CDR1 MNHEY and CDR2 SVGAGI. The CDR3 DNA follows: TGTGCCAGCAGAGGAGACTTAAACCTTCACAATGAGCAGTTCTTC. Protein product: CASRGDLNLHNEQFF.

This chain links TRBV10-3 with TRBJ1-1; perhaps TRBD1 as D (5 bases). The CDR3 runs 14 residues. V lost 7 bases to trimming and J lost 2 bases, with 14 bases between them. The germline CDR1 and CDR2 sequences are ENHRY and SYGVKD. CDR3 sequence: CAIKVGRDNTEAFF. The CDR3 DNA follows: TGTGCCATCAAGGTCGGGCGGGACAACACTGAAGCTTTCTTT.

A note on this clone: The junction does not match germline at one end; this may be a read error. This sequence joins TRBV7-7 and TRBJ2-5; no clear D gene. Germline CDR1 is SSHAT and CDR2 is FNYEAQ (reference sequence). The length of the CDR3 is 13 residues. CDR3 sequence: CASSSASQETQYF. The DNA for the CDR3 is TGTGCTAGCAGCTCAGCCTCCCAAGAGACCCAGTACTTC.

The chain is built from TRBV4-1 and TRBJ2-7; tentative D call: TRBD2 (6 bases). The V gene's germline CDR1 is MGHRA and CDR2 YSYEKL. CDR3 size: 14 residues. The V end was cut by 5 bases, the J end by 4 bases, with 15 bases between. CDR3 protein: CASSNSGGVYEQYF. Written as DNA, the CDR3 is TGCGCCAGCAGCAATAGCGGAGGGGTTTACGAGCAGTACTTC.

This clone was seen only once. The rearrangement joins TRBV28 to TRBJ2-7; D is possibly TRBD1 (5 bases). V lost 3 bases, J lost 2 bases, and 14 bases lay in between. This CDR3 comprises 15 residues. CDR1 is MDHEN, CDR2 SYDVKM, per germline. This chain's CDR3 is CASSFLAGRTYEQYF. CDR3 nucleotide sequence: TGTGCCAGCAGTTTTCTCGCAGGGCGTACCTACGAGCAGTACTTC.

The rearrangement uses TRBV6-5 and TRBJ1-1, with 8 bases identical to TRBD1. Germline CDR1 and CDR2: MNHEY and SVGAGI. This CDR3 contains 15 residues. Trimming took 8 bases from V and 4 from J; bases not matched to a gene: 12. CDR3 protein: CASCTVGQGRTEAFF. The CDR3 DNA reads TGTGCCAGCTGCACCGTCGGACAGGGTCGCACTGAAGCTTTCTTT.

This clone occurred a few times. The chain employs TRBV2 and TRBJ1-1; 9 positions match TRBD1. Germline CDR1 reads SNHLY; CDR2 reads FYNNEI. This CDR3 contains 14 residues. V gave up 7 bases and J gave up 7 bases; unmatched junction bases: 10. The CDR3, as DNA: TGTGCCAGCATCCTGGACAGGGGTACTAATGAAGCTTTCTTT. Protein product: CASILDRGTNEAFF.

V usage is TRBV2 and J usage is TRBJ2-7, with TRBD1 matching 11 bases. The CDR3 length is 14 residues. CDR1 SNHLY and CDR2 FYNNEI come from the germline V gene. Trimming took 5 bases from V and 7 from J; bases not matched to a gene: 7. CDR3 in amino acids: CASSQDRGQEEQYF. The CDR3 nucleotides are TGTGCCAGCAGTCAGGACAGGGGGCAAGAGGAGCAGTACTTC.

The chain couples TRBV5-4 to TRBJ1-5, with 9 nucleotides matching TRBD1. The CDR3 runs 15 residues. The V and J ends lost 5 bases and 4 bases, in that order; junction bases with no gene match: 7. Germline assignment: CDR1 SGHNT and CDR2 YYREEE (reference sequence). CDR3 amino acids: CASSRDRGKNQPQHF. The CDR3 DNA reads TGTGCCAGCAGTAGAGACAGGGGGAAAAATCAGCCCCAGCATTTT.